The 8 T cell receptor beta chains reported below all come from one sample, sequenced in a study of glioma-infiltrating T cells after dendritic cell vaccination. Time point of the sample: after dendritic cell vaccination, including at tumor progression/relapse. Clones were read by immunoSEQ multiplex PCR, and TCRdb kept only the in-frame ones, dropping some. Of about 82,000 clones listed, around 83% are singletons. Sample: blood, taken after dendritic cell vaccination. The receptors originated from a human donor with glioblastoma.

This chain joins TRBV7-8 and TRBJ1-1, with TRBD1 as a possible D gene (6 bases). CDR3 length equals 16 residues. Germline CDR1 SGHVS, CDR2 FQNEAQ. Deletions cut 4 bases from V and 1 base from J, with 16 bases between. In DNA form, the CDR3 reads TGTGCCAGCAGCTGGACAGAACTTCTCGGGAACACTGAAGCTTTCTTT. Translated: CASSWTELLGNTEAFF.

This chain links TRBV10-3 with TRBJ1-1; D may be TRBD1 (6 bases). Trimming took off 4 bases at V and 1 base at J, with 10 bases between the two ends. This CDR3 region has 14 residues. Germline CDR1 reads ENHRY; CDR2 reads SYGVKD. The CDR3 loop is CAISGTDPNTEAFF. The CDR3 DNA sequence: TGTGCCATCAGTGGGACAGATCCGAACACTGAAGCTTTCTTT.

This clone is a singleton in its sample. The V and J genes are TRBV5-6 and TRBJ1-2; a possible D gene is TRBD1 (6 bases). The germline V gene has CDR1 SGHDT and CDR2 YYEEEE. Trimming took off 7 bases at V and 4 bases at J, with 20 bases between the two ends. CDR3 size: 15 residues. Here the CDR3 DNA reads TGTGCCAGCGTCAACAGGGTCGGTGAGAGCTATGGCTACACCTTC. It translates to CASVNRVGESYGYTF.

This clone occurred once. J is TRBJ1-3 and V is TRBV7-2, with TRBD1 as a possible D gene (5 bases). The CDR3 is 13 residues long. The germline CDR1 and CDR2 sequences are SGHTA and FQGNSA. With 6 bases removed from V and 5 bases from J, the gap between germline ends came to 11 bases. In DNA, the CDR3 is TGTGCCAGCAGTGCCAGGGCCAGAAACACCATATATTTT. Amino acids: CASSARARNTIYF.

The chain uses TRBV5-1 and TRBJ2-1; 7 positions agree with TRBD1. CDR3 size: 15 residues. The germline V gene has CDR1 SGHRS and CDR2 YFSETQ. V gave up 0 bases and J gave up 3 bases; unmatched junction bases: 3. CDR3 DNA: TGCGCCAGCAGCTTGGAAGGGACAGTCTACAATGAGCAGTTCTTC. Protein sequence: CASSLEGTVYNEQFF.

The CDR3 DNA follows: TGTGCCATCAGTGAGTCGGGCGATGTGGAGCAGTACTTC. Its protein is CAISESGDVEQYF. V usage is TRBV10-3 and J usage is TRBJ2-7; D is unclear. The germline gives CDR1 ENHRY, CDR2 SYGVKD. The V and J ends lost 0 bases and 7 bases respectively, with 10 bases between them. The CDR3 covers 13 residues.

Here the CDR3 reads CASRSGQGSSPLHF. CDR3 DNA: TGTGCCAGTAGATCCGGACAGGGTAGTTCACCCCTCCACTTT. V usage is TRBV19 and J usage is TRBJ1-6, with 8 bases lining up with TRBD1. Trimming at V came to 6 bases and at J to 9 bases, leaving 7 bases not matched to a gene. CDR1 LNHDA and CDR2 SQIVND come from the germline V gene (reference sequence). This CDR3 has 14 amino acids.

A single count supports this clone. This chain uses TRBV6-1 with TRBJ2-7; TRBD2 aligns across 11 bases. In germline, CDR1 is MNHNS, CDR2 SASEGT. The CDR3 covers 15 residues. Trimming took 6 bases from V and 4 from J; bases not matched to a gene: 8. The CDR3 sequence is CASSMTSGAEYEQYF. The CDR3 bases are TGTGCCAGCAGCATGACTAGCGGGGCGGAATACGAGCAGTACTTC.